This TCR beta chain is drawn from a study of OX40 agonist ivuxolimab in advanced cancers. Blood sampling took place at baseline, cycle 4 day 1, and cycle 7 day 1. Produced via immunoSEQ multiplex PCR; TCRdb's table is partial and in-frame only. This table holds roughly 65,000 clones, around 88% found once. With regard to this clone: The antigen is unknown.

Deletions cut 5 bases from V and 10 bases from J, with 18 bases between. The CDR3 runs 15 residues. Germline loops: CDR1 SEHNR, CDR2 FQNEAQ (reference sequence). Whole-study results and caveats: By week 6 at 0.1 to 3.0 mg/kg, blood CD4+ and CD8+ T cells had expanded clonally.

The chain has TRBV7-9 and TRBJ1-6, with D possibly matching TRBD1 (5 bases). The material was CD4+ or CD8+ T cells sorted from blood, obtained in a trial of the OX40 agonist ivuxolimab. The clonotype comes from an adult with an advanced solid tumor such as melanoma, head and neck, liver or kidney cancer. CDR3 DNA sequence: TGTGCCAGCAGCCCACTGGCAGGGCCAAGGTCACCCCTCCACTTT. Residues: CASSPLAGPRSPLHF.